The 20 T cell receptor beta chains reported below all come from one sample, sequenced in a study of cytomegalovirus exposure and HLA in healthy donors. Only in-frame clones appear in the TCRdb table, and some are missing; sequencing was by immunoSEQ multiplex PCR. This repertoire shows about 150,000 clones, over 80% found once; its top ten account for roughly 4.5%. Input material: PBMCs. The receptors come from a man younger than 35 in good health and CMV-seropositive.

The chain is built from TRBV7-9 and TRBJ1-4, with a weak D call TRBD1 (5 bases). Germline CDR1 reads SEHNR; CDR2 reads FQNEAQ (reference sequence). This CDR3 region has 15 residues. V was trimmed by 2 bases and J by 4 bases, leaving 11 bases between them. CDR3 coding DNA: TGTGCCAGCAGCTTACTTCAGGGCAATAATGAAAAACTGTTTTTT. Its protein is CASSLLQGNNEKLFF.

V gene TRBV6-1 combines with J gene TRBJ2-7, with 9 nucleotides matching TRBD1. V shed 7 bases, J shed 6 bases, and the junction held 13 bases outside the gene matches. CDR1 MNHNS and CDR2 SASEGT come from the germline V gene. This CDR3 comprises 15 residues. The CDR3 bases are TGTGCCAGCACCCTAGGGACAGGGTTTTCCCTCGAGCAGTACTTC. Its translation: CASTLGTGFSLEQYF.

The V call is TRBV4-1, the J call TRBJ1-3; D gene uncertain. Trimming stripped 4 bases from V and 1 base from J, with 11 bases between. CDR1 is MGHRA and CDR2 is YSYEKL in the germline V gene. The CDR3 spans 15 residues. The DNA for the CDR3 is TGCGCCAGCAGCCCCGATACGGGATCTGGAAACACCATATATTTT. Amino acids: CASSPDTGSGNTIYF.

This sequence joins TRBV7-7 and TRBJ1-1; D call uncertain. Germline CDR1 reads SSHAT; CDR2 reads FNYEAQ (reference sequence). V dropped 4 bases and J dropped 5 bases, with 11 bases sitting between them. There are 13 residues in the CDR3. The CDR3 nucleotides are TGTGCCAGCAGCTCCCTCCCCGGGACTGAAGCTTTCTTT. Translation: CASSSLPGTEAFF.

This sequence joins TRBV2 and TRBJ2-6, with 10 bases identical to TRBD1. The germline V gene has CDR1 SNHLY and CDR2 FYNNEI. This CDR3 region has 16 residues. Losses at the gene ends were 8 bases for V and 0 bases for J; bases not matched to a gene: 4. Here the CDR3 reads CASGTGETSGANVLTF. CDR3 DNA sequence: TGTGCCAGCGGGACAGGGGAGACCTCTGGGGCCAACGTCCTGACTTTC.

This clone was counted a single time. DNA of the CDR3: TGTGCCAGCAGCGAAACGGGGGTTTTAGGTTCCTACGAGCAGTACTTC. It translates to CASSETGVLGSYEQYF. The rearrangement uses TRBV7-9 and TRBJ2-7, with D perhaps matching TRBD2 (6 bases). Trimming pared 5 bases from V and 1 base from J, leaving 18 bases between. Germline loops: CDR1 SEHNR, CDR2 FQNEAQ (reference sequence). This CDR3 has 16 amino acids.

The V call is TRBV11-3, the J call TRBJ2-1; D is possibly TRBD1 (6 bases). CDR1 and CDR2 from the germline V gene are SGHNT and YENEEA. Trimming removed 5 bases from V and 0 bases from J, with 11 bases in between. CDR3 length equals 15 residues. The chain's CDR3 is CASSLRDTSYNEQFF. The CDR3 nucleotides read TGTGCCAGCAGCCTCCGGGACACCTCCTACAATGAGCAGTTCTTC.

The rearrangement joins TRBV6-1 to TRBJ2-5; no reliable D call. This CDR3 has 13 amino acids. V was shortened by 2 bases and J by 7 bases, with 11 bases between the two germline ends. CDR1 and CDR2 (germline): MNHNS, SASEGT. The CDR3 nucleotides read TGTGCCAGCAGTGAACCCGGGTCGCGGACCCAGTACTTC. This gives the protein CASSEPGSRTQYF.

This chain links TRBV28 with TRBJ1-2; no firm D call. V shed 8 bases and J shed 6 bases, with 19 bases lying between them. CDR1 is MDHEN and CDR2 is SYDVKM in the germline V gene. This CDR3 has 14 amino acids. In DNA, the CDR3 is TGTGCCAGCCGGTCCTTAAGAGTTTTTGATGGCTACACCTTC. This translates into CASRSLRVFDGYTF.

The chain employs TRBV28 and TRBJ2-7; 16 bases line up with TRBD2. Trimming took 5 bases from V and 6 from J; bases not matched to a gene: 7. The germline V gene has CDR1 MDHEN and CDR2 SYDVKM. The CDR3 length is 16 residues. The CDR3 DNA reads as TGTGCCAGCAGTCTCGGGACTAGCGGGAGGGCAGGCGAGCAGTACTTC. Translating it yields CASSLGTSGRAGEQYF.

V is TRBV30 and J is TRBJ2-1, with 8 bases lining up with TRBD1. Germline loops: CDR1 GTSNPN, CDR2 SVGIG (reference sequence). The CDR3 length is 16 residues. The J segment lost 8 bases and the V segment lost 4 bases, leaving 16 bases of the junction unmatched. CDR3 nucleotide sequence: TGTGCCTGGACCCGGTCTGGGGCAGGGGGCCGAGATGAGCAGTTCTTC. This gives the protein CAWTRSGAGGRDEQFF.

This clone occurred once. The gene calls are TRBV10-1 and TRBJ2-3; weak D call: TRBD2 (5 bases). From germline, CDR1 is WNHNN and CDR2 SYGVQD (reference sequence). V was shortened by 2 bases and J by 6 bases, with 12 bases between the two germline ends. CDR3 size: 14 residues. This CDR3 reads CASSERASRDTQYF. The CDR3 DNA reads TGCGCCAGCAGTGAGAGGGCTAGCAGGGATACGCAGTATTTT.

This chain connects TRBV28 to TRBJ2-5; 7 nucleotides match TRBD2. The germline gives CDR1 MDHEN, CDR2 SYDVKM. The CDR3 runs 15 residues. Losses at the gene ends were 6 bases for V and 5 bases for J; bases not matched to a gene: 12. The CDR3 spells CASSPQRQGGETQYF. The CDR3 nucleotides read TGTGCCAGCAGCCCACAGCGGCAGGGAGGGGAGACCCAGTACTTC.

The CDR3 nucleotides are TGTGCCAGCAGCTTAGAAGCTAGCGGGAGACTTAGGAATGAGCAGTTCTTC. This gives the protein CASSLEASGRLRNEQFF. The chain has TRBV11-2 and TRBJ2-1; 10 bases map to TRBD2. CDR1 and CDR2 from the germline V gene are SGHAT and FQNNGV. CDR3 length: 17 amino acids. Trimming removed 0 bases from V and 7 bases from J; junction bases left unmatched: 9.

This chain links TRBV11-2 with TRBJ1-6; D uncertain. The CDR3 is 13 amino acids. The V end lost 5 bases, the J end lost 12 bases, and 14 bases lay between the germline ends. CDR1 and CDR2 from the germline V gene are SGHAT and FQNNGV. CDR3 protein: CASSVSPAQPLHF. The CDR3 DNA sequence: TGTGCCAGCAGCGTCAGTCCCGCTCAACCCCTCCACTTT.

J is TRBJ2-7 and V is TRBV4-1; 7 bases are shared with TRBD1. The CDR3 extends over 12 amino acids. The J segment lost 5 bases and the V segment lost 10 bases, leaving 8 bases of the junction unmatched. Germline V gene sequence: CDR1 MGHRA, CDR2 YSYEKL. The CDR3 loop is CANTTGFNEQYF. The CDR3 DNA sequence: TGCGCCAACACGACAGGGTTCAACGAGCAGTACTTC.

This chain connects TRBV5-1 to TRBJ2-1; no reliable D call. The ends were cut back, 4 bases at V and 1 base at J, with 9 bases in the middle. The length of the CDR3 is 14 residues. The V gene's germline CDR1 is SGHRS and CDR2 YFSETQ. In DNA form, the CDR3 reads TGCGCCAGCAGCCCTTTTTCGTCCTACAATGAGCAGTTCTTC. Its protein product is CASSPFSSYNEQFF.

The chain carries TRBV6-6 and TRBJ1-1, with D unresolved. This CDR3 comprises 12 residues. The V end was cut by 0 bases, the J end by 4 bases, with 3 bases between. Germline lookup yields CDR1 MNHNY and CDR2 SVGAGI (reference sequence). The CDR3 loop is CASSYSRTEAFF. The DNA of the CDR3 is TGTGCCAGCAGTTACTCGCGCACTGAAGCTTTCTTT.

This clone was observed once. This rearrangement joins TRBV4-1 to TRBJ2-2, with no clear D. V was pared by 0 bases and J by 6 bases, with 11 bases between. CDR1 and CDR2 (germline): MGHRA, YSYEKL. There are 15 residues in the CDR3. In nucleotides, the CDR3 is TGCGCCAGCAGCCAAGAAAGCCGCTCCCCCGGGGAGCTGTTTTTT. The encoded protein is CASSQESRSPGELFF.

V gene TRBV7-9 combines with J gene TRBJ1-4, with D maybe TRBD1 (6 bases). The CDR3 contains 14 residues. The V gene's germline CDR1 is SEHNR and CDR2 FQNEAQ (reference sequence). V was shortened by 5 bases and J by 4 bases, with 11 bases between the two germline ends. The CDR3 bases are TGTGCCAGCAGCGCTGACAGGCTTAATGAAAAACTGTTTTTT. Translating it yields CASSADRLNEKLFF.